The source of this TCR beta chain is a study of blood T cells in healthy people across ages. Study results and caveats: Older age went with lower TCR beta diversity per million T cells, in a roughly linear way.

V lost 4 bases and J 5 bases, leaving 20 bases between the germline ends. Germline CDR1 and CDR2: SGHDT and YYEEEE. The CDR3 spans 16 residues. In this sample, this clonotype turned up a few times. The antigen is unknown. With a J-beta primer mix and a sample-barcoded 5' primer, a second PCR ran about 6 to 11 cycles. TCRdb passed the 5' RACE reads through MiXCR, listing each CDR3 protein once. Of roughly 1,800,000 distinct CDR3 sequences listed, about 49% are singletons. V usage is TRBV5-6 and J usage is TRBJ2-3; possible D gene TRBD1, 7 bases. The specimen sequenced was blood. This TCR derives from a middle-aged woman in good health. CDR3 region: CASSGSGGLWIDTQYF. In DNA form, the CDR3 reads TGTGCCAGCAGCGGATCAGGGGGGCTTTGGATAGATACGCAGTATTTT.